This T cell receptor (beta chain) was observed in a study of blood T cells in healthy people across ages. Study-wide results and limits: As naive T cell percentage varied, TCR beta diversity correlated strongly with it. The study regarded diversity estimates from one million T cells as underestimates.

Together with a sample-barcoded 5' primer, a J-beta primer mix was included in a second PCR lasting about 6 to 11 cycles. Each cDNA molecule, via a template-switch adaptor with 12 random nucleotides, was tagged. TCRdb itself ran the 5' RACE reads through MiXCR, one entry per CDR3 protein. The table has more than 1 million distinct CDR3 sequences, 40% to 55% seen once. For this clonotype: Antigen specificity is unknown.

The CDR3 sequence is 13 residues long. V lost 0 bases and J lost 5, with 7 bases in between. Germline CDR1 reads SNHLY; CDR2 reads FYNNEI. Isolating PBMCs gave at least 6 million of these cells per sample. The gene calls are TRBV2 and TRBJ1-2; D is ambiguous. The clonotype originates from an older woman in good health. What was sequenced was blood. The CDR3 region has the DNA TGTGCCAGCAGTGAAGCAGGGATATATGGCTACACCTTC. Amino acid sequence: CASSEAGIYGYTF.